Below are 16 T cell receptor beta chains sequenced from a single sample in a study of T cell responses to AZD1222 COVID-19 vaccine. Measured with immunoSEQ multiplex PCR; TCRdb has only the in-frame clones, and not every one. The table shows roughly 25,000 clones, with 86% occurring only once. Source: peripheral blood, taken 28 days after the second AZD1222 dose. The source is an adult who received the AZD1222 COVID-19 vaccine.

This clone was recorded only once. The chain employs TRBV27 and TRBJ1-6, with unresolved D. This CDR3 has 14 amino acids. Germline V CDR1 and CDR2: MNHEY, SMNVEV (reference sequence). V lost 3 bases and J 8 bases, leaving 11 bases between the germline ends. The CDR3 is CASSLELGDSPLHF. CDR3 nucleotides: TGTGCCAGCAGTTTGGAGCTCGGGGATTCACCCCTCCACTTT.

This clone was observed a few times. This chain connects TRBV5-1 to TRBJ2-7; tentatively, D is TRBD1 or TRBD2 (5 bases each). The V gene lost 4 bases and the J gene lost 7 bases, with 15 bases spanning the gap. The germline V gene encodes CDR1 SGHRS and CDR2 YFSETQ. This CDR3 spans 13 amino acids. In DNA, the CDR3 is TGCGCCAGCAGCATCGGGACCGAGGGGGAGCAGTACTTC. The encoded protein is CASSIGTEGEQYF.

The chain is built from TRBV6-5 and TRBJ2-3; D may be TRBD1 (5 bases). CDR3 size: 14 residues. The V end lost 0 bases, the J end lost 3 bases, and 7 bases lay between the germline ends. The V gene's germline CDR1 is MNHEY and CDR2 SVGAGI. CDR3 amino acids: CASSYSAGTDTQYF. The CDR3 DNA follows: TGTGCCAGCAGTTACTCGGCAGGGACAGATACGCAGTATTTT.

The CDR3 bases are TGCAGTGCTAGTGGCCCGGAGGTCGGGGAGCTGTTTTTT. Protein sequence: CSASGPEVGELFF. This sequence joins TRBV20-1 and TRBJ2-2, with D possibly matching TRBD2 (5 bases). This CDR3 has 13 amino acids. The V and J ends lost 3 bases and 7 bases respectively, with 12 bases between them. CDR1 and CDR2 from the germline V gene are DFQATT and SNEGSKA (reference sequence).

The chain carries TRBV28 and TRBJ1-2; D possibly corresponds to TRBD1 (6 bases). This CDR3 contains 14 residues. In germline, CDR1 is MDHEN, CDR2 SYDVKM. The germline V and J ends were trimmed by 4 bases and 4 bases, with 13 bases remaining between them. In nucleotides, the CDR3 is TGTGCCAGCAGTTCACCGGACAGATCCTATGGCTACACCTTC. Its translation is CASSSPDRSYGYTF.

CDR3 nucleotides: TGTGCCTGGAGGCTGGGAGGAGGGGATGGCTATGGCTACACCTTC. Translated: CAWRLGGGDGYGYTF. The chain joins TRBV30 to TRBJ1-2; possibly TRBD1 for D (5 bases). Germline V gene data show CDR1 as GTSNPN and CDR2 as SVGIG (reference sequence). This CDR3 spans 15 amino acids. The V end lost 3 bases, the J end lost 4 bases, and 18 bases lay between the germline ends.

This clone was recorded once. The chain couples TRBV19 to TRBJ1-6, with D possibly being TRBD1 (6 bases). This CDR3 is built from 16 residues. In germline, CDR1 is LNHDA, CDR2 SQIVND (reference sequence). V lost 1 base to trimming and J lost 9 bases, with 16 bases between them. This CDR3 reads CASSIGNRDRSSPLHF. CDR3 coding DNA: TGTGCCAGTAGTATAGGGAACAGGGACCGAAGTTCACCCCTCCACTTT. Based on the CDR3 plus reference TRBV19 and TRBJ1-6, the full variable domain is DGGITQSPKYLFRKEGQNVTLSCEQNLNHDAMYWYRQDPGQGLRLIYYSQIVNDFQKGDIAEGYSVSREKKESFPLTVTSAQKNPTAFYLCASSIGNRDRSSPLHFGNGTRLTVT.

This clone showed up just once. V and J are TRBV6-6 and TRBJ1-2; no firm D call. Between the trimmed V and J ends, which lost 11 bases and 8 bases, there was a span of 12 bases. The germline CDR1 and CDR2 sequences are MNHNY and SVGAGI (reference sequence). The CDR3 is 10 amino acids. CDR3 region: CASYYSGYTF. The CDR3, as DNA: TGTGCCTCCTATTATTCCGGCTACACCTTC.

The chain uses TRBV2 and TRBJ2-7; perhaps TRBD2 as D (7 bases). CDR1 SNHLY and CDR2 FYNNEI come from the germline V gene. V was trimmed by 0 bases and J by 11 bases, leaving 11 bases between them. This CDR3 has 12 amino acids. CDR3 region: CASSEAPGGEYF. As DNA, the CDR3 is TGTGCCAGCAGTGAAGCGCCGGGGGGCGAGTACTTC.

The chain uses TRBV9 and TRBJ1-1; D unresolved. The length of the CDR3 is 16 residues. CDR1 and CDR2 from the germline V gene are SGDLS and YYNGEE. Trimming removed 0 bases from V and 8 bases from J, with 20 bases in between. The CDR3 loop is CASSVAQVRSLGEAFF. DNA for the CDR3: TGTGCCAGCAGCGTAGCTCAGGTTAGGTCCCTGGGAGAAGCTTTCTTT.

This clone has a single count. Written as DNA, the CDR3 is TGTGCCAGCAGCCGTACCTACGAGCAGTACTTC. As protein: CASSRTYEQYF. V and J are TRBV3-1 (or the pseudogene TRBV3-2) and TRBJ2-7; the D is unclear. CDR3 length: 11 residues. CDR1 is LGHDT and CDR2 is YNNKEL in the germline V gene (reference sequence). V was cut by 4 bases and J by 2 bases, with 3 bases left in between.

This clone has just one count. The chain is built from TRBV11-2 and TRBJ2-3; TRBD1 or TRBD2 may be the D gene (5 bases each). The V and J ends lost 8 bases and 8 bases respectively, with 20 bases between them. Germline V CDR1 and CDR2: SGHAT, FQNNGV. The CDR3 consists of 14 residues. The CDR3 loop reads CASQPIRGVGTQYF. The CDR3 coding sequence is TGTGCCAGCCAACCTATCAGAGGGGTTGGTACGCAGTATTTT.

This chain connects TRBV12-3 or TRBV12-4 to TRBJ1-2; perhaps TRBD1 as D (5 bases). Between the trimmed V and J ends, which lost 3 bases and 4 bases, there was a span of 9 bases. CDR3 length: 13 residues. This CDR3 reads CASSLGRVYGYTF. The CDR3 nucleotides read TGTGCCAGCAGTTTGGGCAGGGTCTATGGCTACACCTTC.

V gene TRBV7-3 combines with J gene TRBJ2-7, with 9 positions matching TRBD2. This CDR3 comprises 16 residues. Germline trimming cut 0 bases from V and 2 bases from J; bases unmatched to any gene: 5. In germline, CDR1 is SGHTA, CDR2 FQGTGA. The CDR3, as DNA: TGTGCCAGCAGCTTAACGGCGATAGCGGGAGCCTACGAGCAGTACTTC. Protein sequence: CASSLTAIAGAYEQYF. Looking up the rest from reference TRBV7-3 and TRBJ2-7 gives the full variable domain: GAGVSQTPSNKVTEKGKYVELRCDPISGHTALYWYRQSLGQGPEFLIYFQGTGAADDSGLPNDRFFAVRPEGSVSTLKIQRTERGDSAVYLCASSLTAIAGAYEQYFGPGTRLTVT.

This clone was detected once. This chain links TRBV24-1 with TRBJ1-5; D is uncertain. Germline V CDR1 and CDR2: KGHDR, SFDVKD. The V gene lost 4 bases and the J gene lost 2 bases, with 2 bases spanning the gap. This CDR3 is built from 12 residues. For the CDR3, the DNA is TGTGCCACCAGTGAGGGCAATCAGCCCCAGCATTTT. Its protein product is CATSEGNQPQHF.

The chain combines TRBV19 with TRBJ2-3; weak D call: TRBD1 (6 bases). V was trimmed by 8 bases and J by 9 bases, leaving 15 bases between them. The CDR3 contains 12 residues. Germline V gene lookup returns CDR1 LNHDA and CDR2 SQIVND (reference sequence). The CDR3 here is CASGGQGMTQYF. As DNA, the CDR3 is TGTGCCAGTGGCGGGCAGGGGATGACGCAGTATTTT.